These 25 T cell receptor beta chains were all obtained from the same sample, sequenced in a study of CD4+ T cells in melanoma. Clones were sequenced by immunoSEQ multiplex PCR, and TCRdb holds only the in-frame ones, with some missing. This sample has fewer than 150,000 clones, with approximately 91% found just once. The origin of the receptors is a human donor with melanoma.

J is TRBJ2-3 and V is TRBV7-3; 8 nucleotides align to TRBD2. J gave up 5 bases and V 6 bases, and 13 bases lay outside the gene matches. The germline V gene has CDR1 SGHTA and CDR2 FQGTGA. The CDR3 contains 16 residues. CDR3 in DNA: TGTGCCAGCAGTCGTGGGACGGGGGGGCCGGTAGATACGCAGTATTTT. This sequence encodes CASSRGTGGPVDTQYF.

The V call is TRBV15, the J call TRBJ1-2; D may be TRBD1 (6 bases). The CDR3 extends over 13 amino acids. CDR1 is LNHNV and CDR2 is YYDKDF in the germline V gene (reference sequence). V was pared by 4 bases and J by 4 bases, with 10 bases between. CDR3 residues: CATSKGGGYGYTF. The CDR3 bases are TGTGCCACCAGCAAGGGAGGGGGCTATGGCTACACCTTC.

The chain links TRBV6-6 to TRBJ2-3; no reliable D call. The germline CDR1 and CDR2 sequences are MNHNY and SVGAGI (reference sequence). The CDR3 runs 15 residues. Trimming cost V 0 bases and J 2 bases, with 9 bases left between them. DNA of the CDR3: TGTGCCAGCAGTTACTCGCGAAGGAACACAGATACGCAGTATTTT. Amino acids: CASSYSRRNTDTQYF.

This rearrangement joins TRBV27 to TRBJ1-6; D is unresolved. Germline V CDR1 and CDR2: MNHEY, SMNVEV (reference sequence). The CDR3 consists of 14 residues. The V end was cut by 3 bases, the J end by 10 bases, with 13 bases between. The CDR3 coding sequence is TGTGCCAGCAGTTTCAATCGTGTCGGCTCACCCCTCCACTTT. It is translated as CASSFNRVGSPLHF.

As DNA, the CDR3 is TGTGCCAGCAGTGCACGGGGAAAGGTCCCAGATACGCAGTATTTT. Its protein is CASSARGKVPDTQYF. The V and J genes are TRBV6-1 and TRBJ2-3; the D gene is possibly TRBD2 (5 bases). This CDR3 is built from 15 residues. The germline CDR1 and CDR2 sequences are MNHNS and SASEGT. The V end was cut by 4 bases, the J end by 4 bases, with 15 bases between.

The rearrangement uses TRBV7-8 and TRBJ1-2; D is ambiguous. CDR1 and CDR2 (germline): SGHVS, FQNEAQ. The CDR3 totals 13 residues. V dropped 1 base and J dropped 5 bases, with 8 bases sitting between them. The CDR3 DNA reads as TGTGCCAGCAGCTTAGACACAGAGTATGGCTACACCTTC. Translating it yields CASSLDTEYGYTF.

The chain is built from TRBV6-5 and TRBJ1-1, with no clear D. Trimming took off 0 bases at V and 5 bases at J, with 7 bases between the two ends. Looked up from germline, CDR1 is MNHEY and CDR2 is SVGAGI. CDR3 length: 13 amino acids. The CDR3 spells CASSYSQSTEAFF. CDR3 nucleotides: TGTGCCAGCAGTTACTCACAAAGTACTGAAGCTTTCTTT.

The chain couples TRBV5-1 to TRBJ1-2, with D possibly being TRBD1 (6 bases). Deletions cut 2 bases from V and 0 bases from J, with 8 bases between. CDR3 length: 14 amino acids. The germline V gene encodes CDR1 SGHRS and CDR2 YFSETQ. In nucleotides, the CDR3 is TGCGCCAGCAGCTTCAGGGGAGCTAACTATGGCTACACCTTC. As protein: CASSFRGANYGYTF.

The CDR3 protein is CASSEAGRAYNEQFF. DNA for the CDR3: TGTGCCAGCAGTGAAGCCGGTCGGGCCTACAATGAGCAGTTCTTC. This chain uses TRBV6-1 with TRBJ2-1; D call uncertain. V lost 0 bases to trimming and J lost 2 bases, with 8 bases between them. This CDR3 is built from 15 residues. In germline, CDR1 is MNHNS, CDR2 SASEGT.

This clone was picked up one time. The J gene is TRBJ2-1, the V gene TRBV27, with TRBD2 matching 10 bases. This CDR3 is built from 14 residues. CDR1 and CDR2 (germline): MNHEY, SMNVEV (reference sequence). After removal of 5 bases from V and 4 bases from J, the junction contained 2 bases not matched to a gene. The CDR3 sequence is CASSASGGYNEQFF. CDR3 coding DNA: TGTGCCAGCAGTGCTAGCGGGGGTTACAATGAGCAGTTCTTC.

This chain uses TRBV19 with TRBJ2-1, with D perhaps TRBD2 (5 bases). Germline CDR1 and CDR2: LNHDA and SQIVND (reference sequence). Trimming removed 3 bases at V and 8 bases at J, with 14 bases between. This CDR3 has 14 residues. CDR3 loop: CASSMLTGMDEQFF. The DNA for the CDR3 is TGTGCCAGTAGTATGCTGACGGGGATGGATGAGCAGTTCTTC.

The V and J genes are TRBV7-3 and TRBJ2-2, with a tentative D call TRBD1 (6 bases). The CDR3 sequence is 12 residues long. Germline V gene data show CDR1 as SGHTA and CDR2 as FQGTGA. V was cut by 8 bases and J by 6 bases, with 10 bases left in between. CDR3 in DNA: TGTGCCAGCGGACCAGGGGCCGGGGAGCTGTTTTTT. It encodes CASGPGAGELFF.

The rearrangement links TRBV6-6 to TRBJ1-2; D not certain. The CDR3 sequence is 15 residues long. The ends were cut back, 6 bases at V and 1 base at J, with 15 bases in the middle. CDR1 and CDR2 (germline): MNHNY, SVGAGI (reference sequence). The CDR3 loop is CASSPSGRNNYGYTF. The CDR3 DNA follows: TGTGCCAGCAGCCCATCCGGAAGGAATAACTATGGCTACACCTTC.

The V call is TRBV15, the J call TRBJ2-7; the D gene is possibly TRBD1 (6 bases). Trimming pared 4 bases from V and 3 bases from J, leaving 13 bases between. The CDR3 loop spans 14 amino acids. Germline V gene lookup returns CDR1 LNHNV and CDR2 YYDKDF (reference sequence). CDR3 sequence reads: CATSTRDIDYEQYF. CDR3 sequence (DNA): TGTGCCACCAGCACCCGGGACATAGACTACGAGCAGTACTTC.

V is TRBV7-9 and J is TRBJ2-2; 7 bases align to TRBD1. V gave up 5 bases and J gave up 3 bases; unmatched junction bases: 6. CDR3 length equals 15 residues. Germline V gives CDR1 SEHNR, CDR2 FQNEAQ (reference sequence). The CDR3 loop is CASSPGTEDTGELFF. Written as DNA, the CDR3 is TGTGCCAGCAGCCCGGGGACAGAGGACACCGGGGAGCTGTTTTTT.

V is TRBV2 and J is TRBJ1-1, with a weak D call TRBD1 (6 bases). This CDR3 has 13 residues. The V end was cut by 5 bases, the J end by 2 bases, with 9 bases between. CDR1 is SNHLY, CDR2 FYNNEI, per germline. The DNA of the CDR3 is TGTGCCAGCAGTCCAGGGGTAAACACTGAAGCTTTCTTT. This translates into CASSPGVNTEAFF.

V is TRBV5-1 and J is TRBJ2-5, with 7 positions matching TRBD2. The ends lost 1 base at V and 3 bases at J; junction bases unmatched: 3. CDR1 SGHRS and CDR2 YFSETQ come from the germline V gene. The CDR3 consists of 14 residues. DNA of the CDR3: TGCGCCAGCAGCTTGACGGGGGGAAAAGAGACCCAGTACTTC. It translates to CASSLTGGKETQYF. The variable domain in full, with the rest retrieved from reference TRBV5-1 and TRBJ2-5, is KAGVTQTPRYLIKTRGQQVTLSCSPISGHRSVSWYQQTPGQGLQFLFEYFSETQRNKGNFPGRFSGRQFSNSRSEMNVSTLELGDSALYLCASSLTGGKETQYFGPGTRLLVL.

This clone has only one observation. The gene calls are TRBV7-9 and TRBJ1-6; D is ambiguous. The ends were cut back, 2 bases at V and 4 bases at J, with 6 bases in the middle. Per germline, CDR1 SEHNR and CDR2 FQNEAQ (reference sequence). This CDR3 comprises 14 residues. The chain's CDR3 is CASSLTSYNSPLHF. The CDR3 DNA follows: TGTGCCAGCAGCTTAACAAGTTATAATTCACCCCTCCACTTT.

This clone was seen only a few times. The sample has other DNA sequences that encode this CDR3 too. This chain joins TRBV18 and TRBJ2-3; D call uncertain. The CDR3 is 13 amino acids. Trimming removed 2 bases at V and 2 bases at J, with 5 bases between. Germline-derived CDR1 and CDR2 are KGHSH and LQKENI. The CDR3 DNA sequence: TGTGCCAGCTCACCAAGTCTCACAGATACGCAGTATTTT. This gives the protein CASSPSLTDTQYF. Using reference TRBV18 and TRBJ2-3 for the parts outside the CDR3, the full variable domain is NAGVMQNPRHLVRRRGQEARLRCSPMKGHSHVYWYRQLPEEGLKFMVYLQKENIIDESGMPKERFSAEFPKEGPSILRIQQVVRGDSAAYFCASSPSLTDTQYFGPGTRLTVL.

This chain uses TRBV2 with TRBJ2-5; TRBD1 agrees at 11 bases. The germline V gene encodes CDR1 SNHLY and CDR2 FYNNEI. The junction had 8 bases not matched to a gene; V was cut back by 11 bases and J by 0 bases. The CDR3 runs 15 residues. The CDR3 DNA sequence: TGTGCCTCCAGCCGGGACAGGGGGTACCAAGAGACCCAGTACTTC. Amino acid sequence: CASSRDRGYQETQYF.

This chain links TRBV5-5 with TRBJ1-6, with TRBD1 matching 7 bases. CDR3 size: 15 residues. The V gene's germline CDR1 is SGHKS and CDR2 YYEKEE (reference sequence). The J segment lost 11 bases and the V segment lost 2 bases, leaving 10 bases of the junction unmatched. In DNA, the CDR3 is TGTGCCAGCAGCTTTGGGACAGCAAATGAGGCACCCCTCCACTTT. Residues: CASSFGTANEAPLHF.

V and J are TRBV6-1 and TRBJ1-2, with D unclear. The CDR3 length is 12 residues. CDR1 and CDR2 (germline): MNHNS, SASEGT. The V end lost 3 bases, the J end lost 5 bases, and 7 bases lay between the germline ends. The CDR3 reads CASSDNGYGYTF. DNA for the CDR3: TGTGCCAGCAGTGACAATGGGTATGGCTACACCTTC.

The chain is built from TRBV29-1 and TRBJ1-2, with 9 bases aligning to TRBD1. The CDR3 consists of 13 residues. Germline values: CDR1 SQVTM, CDR2 ANQGSEA. V gave up 4 bases and J gave up 8 bases; unmatched junction bases: 8. In DNA, the CDR3 is TGCAGCGTTGCACAGGGGGCTGGGAAAGGCTACACCTTC. Its translation is CSVAQGAGKGYTF.

The rearrangement links TRBV7-3 to TRBJ2-2; TRBD2 might be the D (6 bases). V lost 6 bases and J 2 bases, leaving 13 bases between the germline ends. CDR1 and CDR2 (germline): SGHTA, FQGTGA. The CDR3 totals 15 residues. CDR3 in DNA: TGTGCCAGCAGGTTGTGGGACTTTAACACCGGGGAGCTGTTTTTT. Translation: CASRLWDFNTGELFF.

The rearrangement uses TRBV10-1 and TRBJ1-1, with 7 bases lining up with TRBD1. The germline V gene encodes CDR1 WNHNN and CDR2 SYGVQD (reference sequence). CDR3 length: 15 residues. The trim removed 3 bases at V and 1 base at J, leaving 5 bases unmatched. The CDR3 reads CASSDMGTENTEAFF. The CDR3 coding sequence is TGCGCCAGCAGTGATATGGGGACAGAGAACACTGAAGCTTTCTTT.